This T cell receptor beta chain was profiled in a study of cytomegalovirus exposure and HLA in healthy donors. The CDR3 runs 16 residues. The germline gives CDR1 MGHRA, CDR2 YSYEKL. Between the trimmed V and J ends, which lost 2 bases and 2 bases, there was a span of 15 bases. General study points: For most TCR beta V segments, an earlier analysis put the productive rate at about 90% or about 30% of the time. Three of the chains that were CMV-associated were confirmed in vitro to be specific for CMV antigens.

PCR amplification relied on 60 Vbeta primers (plus 13 Jbeta primers). In the original workflow: Later work found 74 million or so unique TCR beta chains, with 10 million to 14 million shared. Clones were sequenced by immunoSEQ multiplex PCR, and TCRdb holds only the in-frame ones, with some missing. D and trimming come from the DNA, and the V and J calls and clone size come from that table. The sample lists roughly 200,000 clones; around three quarters were seen once. About this clone: Its antigen is unidentified.

The genes are TRBV4-1 and TRBJ1-2; D not resolved. The receptor was derived from a woman aged 25 to 39 in good health and CMV-seropositive. Sequences were obtained from PBMCs. CDR3 protein: CASSQSTGSINYGYTF. The CDR3 region has the DNA TGCGCCAGCAGCCAAAGTACGGGTAGCATCAACTATGGCTACACCTTC.